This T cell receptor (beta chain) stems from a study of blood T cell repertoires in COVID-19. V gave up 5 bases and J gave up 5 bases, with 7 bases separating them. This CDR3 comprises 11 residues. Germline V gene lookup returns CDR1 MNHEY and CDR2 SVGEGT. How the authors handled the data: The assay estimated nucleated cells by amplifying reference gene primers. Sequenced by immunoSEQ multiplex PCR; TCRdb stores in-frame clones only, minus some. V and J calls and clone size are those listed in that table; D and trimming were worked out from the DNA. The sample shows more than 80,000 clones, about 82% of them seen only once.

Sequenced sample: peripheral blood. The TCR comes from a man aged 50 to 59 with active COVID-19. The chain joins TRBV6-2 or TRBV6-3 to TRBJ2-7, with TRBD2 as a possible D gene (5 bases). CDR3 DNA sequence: TGTGCCAGCAGTACAGCGGACGAGCAGTACTTC. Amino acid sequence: CASSTADEQYF.